One sample yielded the 14 T cell receptor beta chains listed below, sequenced in a study of cytomegalovirus exposure and HLA in healthy donors. PCR involved 60 Vbeta and 13 Jbeta primers. Profiling relied on immunoSEQ multiplex PCR, and the TCRdb table lists in-frame clones only, not all of them. This sample carries approximately 270,000 clones, roughly 80% of them seen once, and the ten largest clones take more than 0.3%. The sample consisted of PBMCs. These receptor sequences come from a girl under 10 years old in good health and CMV-seronegative.

Regarding this clone: Other DNA sequences in the same sample also yield this CDR3. V usage is TRBV15 and J usage is TRBJ2-7; the D gene is possibly TRBD1 (6 bases). Germline CDR1 LNHNV, CDR2 YYDKDF (reference sequence). The CDR3 contains 13 residues. Trimming cost V 3 bases and J 3 bases, with 9 bases left between them. This chain's CDR3 is CATSRDRGYEQYF. CDR3 DNA: TGTGCCACCAGCAGGGACAGAGGCTACGAGCAGTACTTC.

Concerning this clone: At one end, the junction sequence differs from germline, possibly due to a read error. This rearrangement joins TRBV7-9 to TRBJ1-1; 12 nucleotides align to TRBD1. The CDR3 has 17 amino acids. In germline, CDR1 is SEHNR, CDR2 FQNEAQ (reference sequence). The CDR3 region is CSSSLAGTGGRGTEAFF. The CDR3 DNA is TGTTCCAGCAGCTTAGCCGGGACAGGGGGCCGTGGCACTGAAGCTTTCTTT.

Comments on this clone: This specimen includes other DNA sequences encoding the same CDR3. The V and J genes are TRBV29-1 and TRBJ2-2; 9 bases agree with TRBD2. The length of the CDR3 is 14 residues. CDR1 and CDR2 from the germline V gene are SQVTM and ANQGSEA. Losses at the gene ends were 6 bases for V and 4 bases for J; bases not matched to a gene: 6. CDR3 amino acids: CSVRAGGPTGELFF. Here the CDR3 DNA reads TGCAGCGTACGGGCGGGGGGGCCCACCGGGGAGCTGTTTTTT.

The V gene is TRBV6-1, the J gene TRBJ1-5, with a possible D match to TRBD1 (6 bases). Germline values: CDR1 MNHNS, CDR2 SASEGT. This CDR3 contains 15 residues. The germline V and J ends were trimmed by 2 bases and 4 bases, with 12 bases remaining between them. CDR3 amino acids: CASSEIRRGNQPQHF. The DNA for the CDR3 is TGTGCCAGCAGTGAAATTCGCAGGGGTAATCAGCCCCAGCATTTT.

This chain connects TRBV20-1 to TRBJ2-1, with no clear D. Trimming stripped 3 bases from V and 5 bases from J, with 5 bases between. The germline CDR1 and CDR2 sequences are DFQATT and SNEGSKA (reference sequence). The CDR3 extends over 11 amino acids. In nucleotides, the CDR3 is TGCAGTGCTAGTATCGACAATGAGCAGTTCTTC. Translating gives CSASIDNEQFF.

This chain joins TRBV30 and TRBJ1-1; possible D gene TRBD1, 5 bases. The CDR3 is 11 amino acids. The germline V gene has CDR1 GTSNPN and CDR2 SVGIG (reference sequence). The V and J ends lost 2 bases and 10 bases respectively, with 11 bases between them. The CDR3 is CAWSRTRGAFF. The CDR3 bases are TGTGCCTGGAGTAGGACAAGAGGAGCTTTCTTT.

V and J are TRBV7-6 and TRBJ2-1, with D possibly being TRBD1 (5 bases). Germline CDR1 reads SGHVS; CDR2 reads FNYEAQ. V gave up 5 bases and J gave up 3 bases, with 17 bases separating them. The length of the CDR3 is 16 residues. The chain's CDR3 is CASSLEAGLLYNEQFF. The CDR3 DNA is TGTGCCAGCAGCCTAGAGGCAGGGCTTCTCTACAATGAGCAGTTCTTC.

The V call is TRBV11-2, the J call TRBJ1-2; no reliable D call. The CDR3 loop spans 13 amino acids. The germline V gene encodes CDR1 SGHAT and CDR2 FQNNGV. Trimming cost V 0 bases and J 8 bases, with 10 bases left between them. The DNA for the CDR3 is TGTGCCAGCAGCTTAGATCGCGGGTACGGCTACACCTTC. Translation: CASSLDRGYGYTF.

This chain joins TRBV11-3 and TRBJ2-2; weak D call: TRBD2 (6 bases). The CDR3 is 16 residues long. CDR1 is SGHNT and CDR2 is YENEEA in the germline V gene. V was pared by 3 bases and J by 3 bases, with 14 bases between. The CDR3 DNA reads TGTGCCAGCAGCTTCGGGACTCCCCATCACACCGGGGAGCTGTTTTTT. Encoded protein: CASSFGTPHHTGELFF.

The J gene is TRBJ2-1, the V gene TRBV27; TRBD2 matches 8 bases. With 2 bases clipped from V and 8 bases from J, the junction kept 11 bases outside the gene matches. This CDR3 has 16 amino acids. Germline CDR1 is MNHEY and CDR2 is SMNVEV (reference sequence). CDR3 region: CASSLGPSGLSDEQFF. CDR3 in DNA: TGTGCCAGCAGTTTAGGGCCTAGCGGGCTCTCGGATGAGCAGTTCTTC.

The chain employs TRBV5-1 and TRBJ2-3, with TRBD2 identical over 7 bases. This CDR3 spans 16 amino acids. Germline lookup yields CDR1 SGHRS and CDR2 YFSETQ. V lost 0 bases, J lost 2 bases, and 6 bases stayed unmatched. The CDR3 spells CASSLEGGRVTDTQYF. CDR3 nucleotide sequence: TGCGCCAGCAGCTTGGAGGGAGGGAGGGTCACAGATACGCAGTATTTT.

The chain has TRBV29-1 and TRBJ2-5; D possibly corresponds to TRBD1 (6 bases). This CDR3 has 12 amino acids. V lost 3 bases, J lost 1 base, and 6 bases lay in between. CDR1 and CDR2 from the germline V gene are SQVTM and ANQGSEA. CDR3 DNA sequence: TGCAGCGTTGACAGGGGCCAAGAGACCCAGTACTTC. This translates into CSVDRGQETQYF.

The CDR3 region has the DNA TGCGCCAGCAGAGGTCGGGGACAGGGGTCTTCGGTACCAAGAAGACGGGGGATGAACACTGAAGCTTTCTTT. This translates into CASRGRGQGSSVPRRRGMNTEAFF. The rearrangement uses TRBV10-2 and TRBJ1-1; 10 positions match TRBD1. Germline V gene lookup returns CDR1 WSHSY and CDR2 SAAADI. Trimming cost V 6 bases and J 0 bases; bases outside gene matches: 31. The CDR3 runs 24 residues.

J is TRBJ2-1 and V is TRBV11-2; no clear D gene. The CDR3 runs 15 residues. The germline V and J ends were trimmed by 2 bases and 1 base, with 9 bases remaining between them. Germline loops: CDR1 SGHAT, CDR2 FQNNGV. This CDR3 is CASSLLGSSYNEQFF. The CDR3 region has the DNA TGTGCCAGCAGCTTACTAGGTTCTTCCTACAATGAGCAGTTCTTC. The full variable domain, with the rest looked up from reference TRBV11-2 and TRBJ2-1, is EAGVAQSPRYKIIEKRQSVAFWCNPISGHATLYWYQQILGQGPKLLIQFQNNGVVDDSQLPKDRFSAERLKGVDSTLKIQPAKLEDSAVYLCASSLLGSSYNEQFFGPGTRLTVL.